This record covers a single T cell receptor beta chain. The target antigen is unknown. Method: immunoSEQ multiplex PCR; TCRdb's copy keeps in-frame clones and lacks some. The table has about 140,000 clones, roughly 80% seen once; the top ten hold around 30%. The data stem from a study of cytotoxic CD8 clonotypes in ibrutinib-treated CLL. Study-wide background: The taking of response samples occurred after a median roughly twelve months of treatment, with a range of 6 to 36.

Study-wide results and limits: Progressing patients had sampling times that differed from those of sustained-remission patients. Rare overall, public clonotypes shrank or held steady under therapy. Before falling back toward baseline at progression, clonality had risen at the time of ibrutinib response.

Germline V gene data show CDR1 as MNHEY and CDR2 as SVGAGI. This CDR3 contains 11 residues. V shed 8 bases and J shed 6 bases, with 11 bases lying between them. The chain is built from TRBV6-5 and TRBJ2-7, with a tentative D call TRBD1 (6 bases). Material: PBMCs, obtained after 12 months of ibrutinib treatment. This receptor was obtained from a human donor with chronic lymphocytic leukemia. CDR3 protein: CASEAGVEQYF. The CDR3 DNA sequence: TGTGCCAGCGAAGCAGGGGTCGAGCAGTACTTC.